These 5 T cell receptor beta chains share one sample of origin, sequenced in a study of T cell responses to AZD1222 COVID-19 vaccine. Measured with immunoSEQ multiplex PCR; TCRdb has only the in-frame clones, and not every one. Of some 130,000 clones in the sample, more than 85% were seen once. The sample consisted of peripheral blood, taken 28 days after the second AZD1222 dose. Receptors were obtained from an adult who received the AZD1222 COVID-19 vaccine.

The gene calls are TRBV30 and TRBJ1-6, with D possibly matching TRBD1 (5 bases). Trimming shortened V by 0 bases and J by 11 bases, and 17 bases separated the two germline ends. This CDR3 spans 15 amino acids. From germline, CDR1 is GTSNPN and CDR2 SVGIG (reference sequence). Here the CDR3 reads CAWSVWGAPTAPLHF. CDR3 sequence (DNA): TGTGCCTGGAGTGTTTGGGGCGCGCCGACTGCACCCCTCCACTTT.

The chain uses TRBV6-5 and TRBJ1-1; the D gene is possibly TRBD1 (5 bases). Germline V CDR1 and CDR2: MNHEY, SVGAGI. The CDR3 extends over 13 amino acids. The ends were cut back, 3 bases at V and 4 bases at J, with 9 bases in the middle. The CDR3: CASSYGRGTEAFF. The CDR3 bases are TGTGCCAGCAGTTATGGGAGGGGCACTGAAGCTTTCTTT.

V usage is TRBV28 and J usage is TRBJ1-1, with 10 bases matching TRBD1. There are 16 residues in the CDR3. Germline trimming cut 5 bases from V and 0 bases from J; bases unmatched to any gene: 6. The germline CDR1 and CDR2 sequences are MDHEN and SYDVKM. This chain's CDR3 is CASSPETGGLNTEAFF. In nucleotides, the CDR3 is TGTGCCAGCAGTCCTGAGACAGGGGGCCTGAACACTGAAGCTTTCTTT.

CDR3 coding DNA: TGCGCCATGAGGGGGGCCGGCTATGGCTACACCTTC. This codes for CAMRGAGYGYTF. This rearrangement joins TRBV10-1 to TRBJ1-2, with D possibly TRBD1 on 6 matching bases. CDR1 and CDR2 (germline): WNHNN, SYGVQD (reference sequence). The CDR3 totals 12 residues. V dropped 10 bases and J dropped 4 bases, with 13 bases sitting between them.

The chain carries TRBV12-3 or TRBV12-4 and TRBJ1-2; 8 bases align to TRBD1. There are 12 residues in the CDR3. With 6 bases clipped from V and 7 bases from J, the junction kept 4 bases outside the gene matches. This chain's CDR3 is CASSQDRAGYTF. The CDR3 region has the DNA TGTGCCAGCAGCCAGGACAGGGCTGGCTACACCTTC.